Sequencing of this T cell receptor (beta chain) was carried out in a study of blood T cell repertoires in COVID-19. Study overall: Some COVID-19 samples were acute and others convalescent; all came from the United States, Italy and Spain. The analysed material was cDNA or gDNA that came from T cells, B-cell-depleted T cells, or PBMCs.

This CDR3 spans 14 amino acids. The germline CDR1 and CDR2 sequences are ENHRY and SYGVKD. The V and J ends lost 3 bases and 5 bases, in that order; junction bases with no gene match: 3. In the original processing: Estimated nucleated cell counts came from reference gene primer amplification. The repertoire was sequenced with immunoSEQ multiplex PCR; TCRdb's copy has only in-frame clones and lacks some. The D gene and trimming were derived from the DNA, and the V and J assignments and clone size from that table. Counted here are around 270,000 clones, 84% occurring once; the ten biggest clones make up 3.5% to 5%.

This sequence was found in a man in his 60s with acute or convalescent COVID-19. The sequencing sample was made of peripheral blood. The chain joins TRBV10-3 to TRBJ1-2; 10 nucleotides agree with TRBD1. CDR3 DNA: TGTGCCATCAGTGACCCGGACAGGGGGTATGGCTACACCTTC. This encodes CAISDPDRGYGYTF.